A single sample gave rise to the 30 T cell receptor beta chains below, sequenced in a study of OX40 agonist ivuxolimab in advanced cancers. Sequenced by immunoSEQ multiplex PCR; TCRdb stores in-frame clones only, minus some. The sample lists 62,000 or so clones, approximately 89% occurring once. This specimen consisted of CD4+ or CD8+ T cells sorted from blood, obtained in a trial of the OX40 agonist ivuxolimab. The receptors come from an adult with an advanced solid tumor such as melanoma, head and neck, liver or kidney cancer.

The CDR3 here is CASSFSGGARETQYF. The CDR3 region has the DNA TGCGCCAGCAGCTTTAGCGGGGGGGCCCGGGAGACCCAGTACTTC. The chain is built from TRBV5-1 and TRBJ2-5, with 11 positions matching TRBD2. This CDR3 is built from 15 residues. The germline gives CDR1 SGHRS, CDR2 YFSETQ. V shed 2 bases and J 5 bases; nucleotides not matched to a gene: 5.

The V call is TRBV5-5, the J call TRBJ2-5, with 8 bases fitting TRBD1. With 4 bases clipped from V and 4 bases from J, the junction kept 6 bases outside the gene matches. There are 14 residues in the CDR3. From germline, CDR1 is SGHKS and CDR2 YYEKEE (reference sequence). CDR3 sequence: CASSRRGLGETQYF. The CDR3 bases are TGTGCCAGCAGCCGCAGGGGGCTGGGAGAGACCCAGTACTTC.

This clone was seen just once. The chain recombines TRBV14 with TRBJ2-3, with D maybe TRBD2 (6 bases). This CDR3 has 15 amino acids. CDR1 and CDR2 from the germline V gene are SGHDN and FVKESK. The ends were cut back, 3 bases at V and 2 bases at J, with 12 bases in the middle. The CDR3: CASSQAGLYTDTQYF. The CDR3 DNA reads as TGTGCCAGCAGCCAGGCGGGACTCTACACAGATACGCAGTATTTT.

The chain is built from TRBV20-1 and TRBJ1-1; TRBD1 aligns across 8 bases. The germline CDR1 and CDR2 sequences are DFQATT and SNEGSKA (reference sequence). V gave up 4 bases and J gave up 6 bases; unmatched junction bases: 1. CDR3 size: 11 residues. In DNA form, the CDR3 reads TGCAGTGCTACACAGGGGGCTGAAGCTTTCTTT. Its protein is CSATQGAEAFF.

The chain recombines TRBV5-1 with TRBJ2-7; 7 bases fit TRBD1. This CDR3 spans 16 amino acids. The junction had 9 bases not matched to a gene; V was cut back by 3 bases and J by 0 bases. CDR1 and CDR2 from the germline V gene are SGHRS and YFSETQ. For the CDR3, the DNA is TGCGCCAGCAGCTCAGGTGGTTCAGGGGGCTCCTACGAGCAGTACTTC. Its protein is CASSSGGSGGSYEQYF.

CDR3 sequence reads: CAWSVGASSGNTIYF. CDR3 DNA sequence: TGTGCCTGGAGTGTAGGGGCCTCCTCTGGAAACACCATATATTTT. The rearrangement uses TRBV30 and TRBJ1-3; tentative D call: TRBD1 (5 bases). CDR1 is GTSNPN and CDR2 is SVGIG in the germline V gene (reference sequence). The CDR3 is 15 residues long. Between the trimmed V and J ends, which lost 0 bases and 0 bases, there was a span of 9 bases.

This chain links TRBV4-2 with TRBJ1-3; no clear D gene. This CDR3 has 16 residues. The ends were cut back, 0 bases at V and 4 bases at J, with 13 bases in the middle. CDR1 is LGHNA and CDR2 is YNFKEQ in the germline V gene. Here the CDR3 DNA reads TGTGCCAGCAGCCAAGATCCCCAGACAACCGGAAACACCATATATTTT. Translating gives CASSQDPQTTGNTIYF.

The chain couples TRBV27 to TRBJ2-5; 8 bases are a match to TRBD1. Germline V gene sequence: CDR1 MNHEY, CDR2 SMNVEV (reference sequence). The length of the CDR3 is 13 residues. V lost 8 bases, J lost 4 bases, and 6 bases stayed unmatched. CDR3 in DNA: TGTGCCAGCGGGCAAGACAGGGGAGAGACCCAGTACTTC. Protein: CASGQDRGETQYF.

The chain is built from TRBV6-5 and TRBJ1-4; TRBD1 is a possible D gene (5 bases). Germline V CDR1 and CDR2: MNHEY, SVGAGI. This CDR3 is built from 16 residues. The ends were cut back, 4 bases at V and 8 bases at J, with 20 bases in the middle. The DNA of the CDR3 is TGTGCCAGCAGTTCCCGTCGAGGGGACCAGGTGGAAAAACTGTTTTTT. Translation: CASSSRRGDQVEKLFF.

The J gene is TRBJ1-5, the V gene TRBV6-5, with 10 positions matching TRBD1. CDR3 length equals 16 residues. Germline trimming cut 4 bases from V and 6 bases from J; bases unmatched to any gene: 9. CDR1 and CDR2 (germline): MNHEY, SVGAGI. CDR3 residues: CASSSQGQGTGQPQHF. For the CDR3, the DNA is TGTGCCAGCAGTTCACAGGGACAGGGGACCGGTCAGCCCCAGCATTTT.

The CDR3 here is CASSVEGSGVPEKLFF. The CDR3 DNA reads as TGTGCCAGCAGCGTAGAGGGGTCGGGAGTTCCTGAAAAACTGTTTTTT. V and J are TRBV9 and TRBJ1-4; perhaps TRBD1 as D (5 bases). Germline lookup yields CDR1 SGDLS and CDR2 YYNGEE. This CDR3 has 16 residues. V was clipped by 0 bases and J by 7 bases, with 16 bases between them.

The chain links TRBV6-1 to TRBJ2-3; TRBD1 matches at 9 bases. The germline CDR1 and CDR2 sequences are MNHNS and SASEGT. Trimming took 3 bases from V and 3 from J; bases not matched to a gene: 4. This CDR3 is built from 15 residues. The CDR3 spells CASSDPGQGTDTQYF. CDR3 nucleotide sequence: TGTGCCAGCAGTGATCCGGGACAGGGTACAGATACGCAGTATTTT.

V gene TRBV25-1 combines with J gene TRBJ2-7, with 9 bases fitting TRBD1. The CDR3 is 14 amino acids. Looked up from germline, CDR1 is MGHDK and CDR2 is SYGVNS. The V and J ends lost 4 bases and 4 bases, in that order; junction bases with no gene match: 5. The CDR3 sequence: CASSGWGQGYEQYF. The CDR3 nucleotides are TGTGCCAGCAGTGGTTGGGGACAGGGATACGAGCAGTACTTC.

This clone was observed once. This chain links TRBV7-2 with TRBJ2-5; D unresolved. The J call is in doubt because the DNA end fits TRBJ2-7 better. Germline lookup yields CDR1 SGHTA and CDR2 FQGNSA. This CDR3 contains 16 residues. The CDR3 loop is CASSLSWQRKTYEQYF. As DNA, the CDR3 is TGTGCCAGCAGCTTAAGCTGGCAGCGTAAAACCTACGAGCAGTACTTC.

The rearrangement uses TRBV29-1 and TRBJ2-5; D is perhaps TRBD2 (6 bases). This CDR3 is 13 amino acids long. The germline V gene has CDR1 SQVTM and CDR2 ANQGSEA. V was trimmed by 6 bases and J by 4 bases, leaving 15 bases between them. The CDR3 loop is CSVPNQGLETQYF. In DNA form, the CDR3 reads TGCAGCGTCCCGAATCAGGGACTAGAGACCCAGTACTTC. The whole variable domain, remainder taken from reference TRBV29-1 and TRBJ2-5, is SAVISQKPSRDICQRGTSLTIQCQVDSQVTMMFWYRQQPGQSLTLIATANQGSEATYESGFVIDKFPISRPNLTFSTLTVSNMSPEDSSIYLCSVPNQGLETQYFGPGTRLLVL.

The table lists this clone with a count of one. The chain employs TRBV2 and TRBJ2-5; D tentatively fits TRBD1 or TRBD2 (7 bases each). V was shortened by 10 bases and J by 5 bases, with 14 bases between the two germline ends. There are 12 residues in the CDR3. Germline assignment: CDR1 SNHLY and CDR2 FYNNEI. This CDR3 is CATGGERETQYF. Here the CDR3 DNA reads TGTGCCACAGGGGGGGAACGGGAGACCCAGTACTTC.

The CDR3 DNA follows: TGTGCCAGCAGTTACCCGGGACAGGGGGCAAACGAGCAGTACTTC. Encoded protein: CASSYPGQGANEQYF. This sequence joins TRBV6-6 and TRBJ2-7; TRBD1 aligns across 12 bases. CDR1 is MNHNY, CDR2 SVGAGI, per germline (reference sequence). The ends lost 2 bases at V and 5 bases at J; junction bases unmatched: 4. This CDR3 is built from 15 residues.

The rearrangement links TRBV28 to TRBJ2-7; D is perhaps TRBD1 (8 bases). V lost 3 bases and J 5 bases, leaving 23 bases between the germline ends. The germline V gene encodes CDR1 MDHEN and CDR2 SYDVKM. The CDR3 totals 17 residues. CDR3 amino acids: CASSFREGRGRFHEQYF. The CDR3 bases are TGTGCCAGCAGTTTTAGGGAGGGCAGGGGGCGCTTCCACGAGCAGTACTTC.

This clone appeared once. The rearrangement links TRBV6-5 to TRBJ2-7; 11 bases agree with TRBD1. CDR1 is MNHEY and CDR2 is SVGAGI in the germline V gene. Germline trimming cut 2 bases from V and 3 bases from J; bases unmatched to any gene: 6. The CDR3 covers 16 residues. The DNA of the CDR3 is TGTGCCAGCAGTTACACAACCGGGACAGGGGGCTACGAGCAGTACTTC. It translates to CASSYTTGTGGYEQYF.

The chain links TRBV5-5 to TRBJ2-7, with 8 bases aligning to TRBD1. J lost 2 bases, V lost 0 bases, and 10 bases had no gene match. This CDR3 spans 17 amino acids. CDR1 is SGHKS and CDR2 is YYEKEE in the germline V gene (reference sequence). The CDR3, as DNA: TGTGCCAGCAGCTTGGCCAGGGGCAGGGGGCCGACCTACGAGCAGTACTTC. This translates into CASSLARGRGPTYEQYF.

The chain has TRBV6-6 and TRBJ1-6; D unresolved. V lost 6 bases to trimming and J lost 10 bases, with 13 bases between them. CDR1 is MNHNY, CDR2 SVGAGI, per germline (reference sequence). This CDR3 spans 13 amino acids. Here the CDR3 DNA reads TGTGCCAGCAGCGATATTACCCGGTCACCCCTCCACTTT. Protein sequence: CASSDITRSPLHF.

This clone has only one observation. The chain links TRBV19 to TRBJ1-1; a possible D gene is TRBD1 (5 bases). This CDR3 has 14 residues. The V end lost 2 bases, the J end lost 1 base, and 8 bases lay between the germline ends. Germline-derived CDR1 and CDR2 are LNHDA and SQIVND (reference sequence). CDR3 DNA: TGTGCCAGTAGTATAAGGGGCCGGAACACTGAAGCTTTCTTT. This gives the protein CASSIRGRNTEAFF.

As to this clone: The sample carries other DNA sequences with the same CDR3. The rearrangement links TRBV7-2 to TRBJ1-2; D is possibly TRBD1 (5 bases). The CDR3 loop spans 13 amino acids. With 3 bases removed from V and 5 bases from J, the gap between germline ends came to 10 bases. Per the germline V gene, CDR1 is SGHTA and CDR2 is FQGNSA. The CDR3 loop is CASSLQGSYGYTF. In DNA, the CDR3 is TGTGCCAGCAGCTTGCAGGGTTCGTATGGCTACACCTTC.

This rearrangement joins TRBV11-2 to TRBJ1-4, with unresolved D. Germline V gene sequence: CDR1 SGHAT, CDR2 FQNNGV. The CDR3 consists of 13 residues. The ends were cut back, 6 bases at V and 2 bases at J, with 7 bases in the middle. The CDR3 DNA is TGTGCCAGCAGAGGGCAGACTAATGAAAAACTGTTTTTT. Its protein product is CASRGQTNEKLFF.

V gene TRBV5-6 combines with J gene TRBJ1-3; D is possibly TRBD1 (6 bases). Trimming shortened V by 1 base and J by 0 bases, and 11 bases separated the two germline ends. Germline loops: CDR1 SGHDT, CDR2 YYEEEE. This CDR3 is 16 amino acids long. Here the CDR3 reads CASSLRGANSGNTIYF. Written as DNA, the CDR3 is TGTGCCAGCAGCTTGAGGGGGGCCAACTCTGGAAACACCATATATTTT. The variable domain in full, with the rest retrieved from reference TRBV5-6 and TRBJ1-3, is DAGVTQSPTHLIKTRGQQVTLRCSPKSGHDTVSWYQQALGQGPQFIFQYYEEEERQRGNFPDRFSGHQFPNYSSELNVNALLLGDSALYLCASSLRGANSGNTIYFGEGSWLTVV.

The rearrangement links TRBV18 to TRBJ1-2; TRBD1 agrees at 7 bases. Per germline, CDR1 KGHSH and CDR2 LQKENI. The junction had 9 bases not matched to a gene; V was cut back by 2 bases and J by 6 bases. This CDR3 comprises 15 residues. In nucleotides, the CDR3 is TGTGCCAGCTCACCAGGGACAGATCGGTCTAATGGCTACACCTTC. Its protein product is CASSPGTDRSNGYTF.

The chain uses TRBV6-1 and TRBJ1-3; weak D call: TRBD1 (5 bases). V gave up 3 bases and J gave up 1 base, with 7 bases separating them. Germline V gene sequence: CDR1 MNHNS, CDR2 SASEGT. This CDR3 has 14 residues. CDR3 DNA: TGTGCCAGCAGTGAGAGGGGTTCTGGAAACACCATATATTTT. This gives the protein CASSERGSGNTIYF.

The genes are TRBV2 and TRBJ1-1; D gene uncertain. CDR3 length equals 11 residues. Trimming shortened V by 5 bases and J by 8 bases, and 9 bases separated the two germline ends. Germline values: CDR1 SNHLY, CDR2 FYNNEI. The CDR3 reads CASSPDVEAFF. In DNA, the CDR3 is TGTGCCAGCAGTCCGGACGTCGAAGCTTTCTTT.

J is TRBJ1-1 and V is TRBV19, with 8 bases identical to TRBD1. This CDR3 has 13 amino acids. Germline loops: CDR1 LNHDA, CDR2 SQIVND (reference sequence). V was clipped by 5 bases and J by 8 bases; unmatched bases: 7. In nucleotides, the CDR3 is TGTGCCAGTAGTCGGACAGGGAGTTCAGAAGCTTTCTTT. Encoded protein: CASSRTGSSEAFF.

The chain recombines TRBV19 with TRBJ1-2, with 9 bases fitting TRBD1. The V and J ends lost 6 bases and 1 base, in that order; junction bases with no gene match: 3. Germline V lookup: CDR1 LNHDA, CDR2 SQIVND (reference sequence). This CDR3 contains 14 residues. CDR3 amino acids: CASRKDRGNYGYTF. CDR3 in DNA: TGTGCCAGTAGGAAGGACAGGGGTAACTATGGCTACACCTTC.